This TCR beta chain was captured by sequencing in a study of post-analysis software for immune sequencing data. General study findings and limits: TRBV5-6, TRBV5-1 and TRBV20-1 were among four or five TRBV segments more frequent in patients than controls. Relative to controls, patients with multiple sclerosis showed significantly lower normalized Chao1 diversity.

Regarding this clonotype: Its antigen remains unidentified.

From germline, CDR1 is LNHDA and CDR2 SQIVND (reference sequence). There are 16 residues in the CDR3. V shed 6 bases and J shed 5 bases, with 20 bases lying between them. Each TCR beta cDNA library carried unique molecular identifiers. MiXCR, run by TCRdb on the PCR reads, gives a single entry per CDR3 protein. Seen here are some 690,000 distinct CDR3 sequences, roughly three fifths observed once, and the top ten hold approximately 10%. The clonotype was recovered from a girl aged 2-10 years with multiple sclerosis. Sequenced input: blood. J is TRBJ2-1 and V is TRBV19; D could derive from TRBD1 or TRBD2 (5 bases each). The CDR3 loop reads CASSRRDLSNHNEQFF. The CDR3 DNA follows: TGTGCCAGTAGCCGTCGGGACCTAAGTAACCACAATGAGCAGTTCTTC.